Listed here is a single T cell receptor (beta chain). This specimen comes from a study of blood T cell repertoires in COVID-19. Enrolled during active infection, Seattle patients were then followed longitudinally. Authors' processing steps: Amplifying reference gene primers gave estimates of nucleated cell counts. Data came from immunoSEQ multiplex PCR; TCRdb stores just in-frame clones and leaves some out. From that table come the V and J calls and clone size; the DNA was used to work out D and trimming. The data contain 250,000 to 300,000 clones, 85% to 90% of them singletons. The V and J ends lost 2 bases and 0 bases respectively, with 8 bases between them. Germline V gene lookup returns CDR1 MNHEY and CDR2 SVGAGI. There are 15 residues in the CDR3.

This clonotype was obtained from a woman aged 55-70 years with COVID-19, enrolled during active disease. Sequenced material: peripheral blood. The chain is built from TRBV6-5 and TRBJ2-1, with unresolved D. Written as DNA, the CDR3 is TGTGCCAGCAGTTACCTGACTGGCTCCTACAATGAGCAGTTCTTC. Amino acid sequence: CASSYLTGSYNEQFF.